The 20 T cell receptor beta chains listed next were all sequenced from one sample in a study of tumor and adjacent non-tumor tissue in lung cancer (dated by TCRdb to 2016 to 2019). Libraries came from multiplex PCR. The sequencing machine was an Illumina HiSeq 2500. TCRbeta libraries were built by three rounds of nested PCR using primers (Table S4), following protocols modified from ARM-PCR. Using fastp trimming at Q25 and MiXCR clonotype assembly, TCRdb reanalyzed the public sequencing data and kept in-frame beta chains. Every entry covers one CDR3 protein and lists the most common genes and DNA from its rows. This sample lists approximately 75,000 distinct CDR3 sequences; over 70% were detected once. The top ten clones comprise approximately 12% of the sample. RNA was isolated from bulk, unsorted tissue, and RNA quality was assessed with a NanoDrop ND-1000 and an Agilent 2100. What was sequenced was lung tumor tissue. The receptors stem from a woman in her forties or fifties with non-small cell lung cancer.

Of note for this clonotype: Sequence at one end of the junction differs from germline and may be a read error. The DNA for the CDR3 is TGTGCCAGCAGCTTAGACTCTTGGACCACTGGAAAGACCATATATTTT. It codes for CASSLDSWTTGKTIYF. The rearrangement links TRBV12-3 or TRBV12-4 to TRBJ1-3; D not resolved. This CDR3 has 16 residues.

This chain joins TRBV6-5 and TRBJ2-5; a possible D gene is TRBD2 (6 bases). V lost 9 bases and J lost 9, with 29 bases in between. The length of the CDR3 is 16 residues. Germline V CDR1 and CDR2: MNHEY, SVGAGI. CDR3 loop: CASKWWKEGTARAQYF. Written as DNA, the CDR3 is TGTGCCAGTAAATGGTGGAAGGAGGGGACGGCGCGGGCCCAGTACTTC.

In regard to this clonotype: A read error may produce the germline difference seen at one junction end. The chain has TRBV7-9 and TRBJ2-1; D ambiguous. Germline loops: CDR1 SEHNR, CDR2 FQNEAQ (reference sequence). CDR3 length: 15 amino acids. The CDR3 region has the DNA TGTGCCAGCAGCATAGGAAGGAGCTCCTACCATGAGCAGTTCTTC. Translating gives CASSIGRSSYHEQFF.

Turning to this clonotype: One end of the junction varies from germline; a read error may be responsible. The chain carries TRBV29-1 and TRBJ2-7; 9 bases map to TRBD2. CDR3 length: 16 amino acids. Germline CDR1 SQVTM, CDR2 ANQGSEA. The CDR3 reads CSVEGASGAPGAGQYF. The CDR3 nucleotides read TGCAGCGTTGAAGGGGCTAGCGGGGCCCCGGGGGCCGGGCAGTATTTC.

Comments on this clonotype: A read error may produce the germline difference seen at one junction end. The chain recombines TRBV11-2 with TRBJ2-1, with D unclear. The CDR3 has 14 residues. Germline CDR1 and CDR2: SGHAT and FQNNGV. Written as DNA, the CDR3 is TGTGCCAGCAGCTTTGACAATGCCGACAATGAGCTGTTCTTC. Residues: CASSFDNADNELFF.

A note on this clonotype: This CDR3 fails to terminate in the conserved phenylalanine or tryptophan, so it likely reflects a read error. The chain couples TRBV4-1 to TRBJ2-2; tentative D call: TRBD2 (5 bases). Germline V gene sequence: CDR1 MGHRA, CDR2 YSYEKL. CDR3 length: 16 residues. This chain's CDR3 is CASNQEGGLVTGELFC. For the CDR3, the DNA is TGCGCCAGCAACCAAGAAGGAGGTCTAGTGACCGGGGAGCTGTTTTGT.

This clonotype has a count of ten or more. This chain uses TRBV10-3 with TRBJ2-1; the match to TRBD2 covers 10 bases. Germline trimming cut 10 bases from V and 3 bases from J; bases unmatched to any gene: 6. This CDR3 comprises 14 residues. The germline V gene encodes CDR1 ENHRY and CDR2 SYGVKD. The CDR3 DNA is TGTGCCACCTTAGCGGGAGGCCTCTACAATGAGCAGTTCTTC. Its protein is CATLAGGLYNEQFF.

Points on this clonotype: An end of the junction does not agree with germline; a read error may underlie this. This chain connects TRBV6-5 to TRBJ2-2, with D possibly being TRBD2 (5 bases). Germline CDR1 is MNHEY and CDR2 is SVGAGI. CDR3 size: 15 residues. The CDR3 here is CASCTRRPNTGEPFF. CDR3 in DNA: TGTGCCAGCTGTACCAGGAGGCCGAACACCGGGGAGCCGTTTTTT.

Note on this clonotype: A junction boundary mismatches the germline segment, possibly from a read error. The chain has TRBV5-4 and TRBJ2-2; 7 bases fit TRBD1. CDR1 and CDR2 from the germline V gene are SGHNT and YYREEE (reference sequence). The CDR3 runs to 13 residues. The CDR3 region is CAGRTGHTRELFF. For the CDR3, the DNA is TGTGCCGGACGGACAGGCCACACCCGGGAGCTGTTTTTT.

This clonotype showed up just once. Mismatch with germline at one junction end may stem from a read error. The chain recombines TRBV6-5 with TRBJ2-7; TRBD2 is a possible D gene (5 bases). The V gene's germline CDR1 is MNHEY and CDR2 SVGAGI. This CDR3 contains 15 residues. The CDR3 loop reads CTSKTSGSVTYEQYF. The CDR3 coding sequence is TGTACCAGCAAAACTAGTGGGAGTGTCACCTACGAGCAGTACTTC.

CDR3: CASSFPGNTEAFF. Written as DNA, the CDR3 is TGTGCCAGCAGCTTCCCTGGGAACACTGAAGCTTTCTTT. The V gene is TRBV7-9, the J gene TRBJ1-1; D not resolved. This CDR3 spans 13 amino acids. Trimming pared 3 bases from V and 1 base from J, leaving 6 bases between. Germline loops: CDR1 SEHNR, CDR2 FQNEAQ (reference sequence).

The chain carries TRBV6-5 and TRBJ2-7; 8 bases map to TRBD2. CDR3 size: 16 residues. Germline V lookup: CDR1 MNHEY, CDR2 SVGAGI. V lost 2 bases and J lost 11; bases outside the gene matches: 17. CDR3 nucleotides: TGTGCCAGCAGTTACACAGGGACTAGAGGGCTGGGGGAGGAGTACTTC. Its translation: CASSYTGTRGLGEEYF.

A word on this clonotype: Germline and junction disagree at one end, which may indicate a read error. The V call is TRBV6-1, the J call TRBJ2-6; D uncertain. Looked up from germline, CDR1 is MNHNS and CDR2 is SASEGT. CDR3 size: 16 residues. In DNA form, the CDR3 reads TGTACCAGCAGTGAATGGTCCGGTAGCGGGGCCAACGTCCTGACTTTC. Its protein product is CTSSEWSGSGANVLTF.

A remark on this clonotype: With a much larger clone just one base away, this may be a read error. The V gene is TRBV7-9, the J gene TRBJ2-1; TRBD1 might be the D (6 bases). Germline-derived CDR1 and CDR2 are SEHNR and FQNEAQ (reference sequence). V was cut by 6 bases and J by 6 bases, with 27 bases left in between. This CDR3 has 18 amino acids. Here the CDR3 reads CASRYFAPGVSFPNEQFF. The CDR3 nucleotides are TGTGCCAGCAGGTACTTCGCCCCAGGGGTGAGTTTTCCCAATGAGCAGTTCTTC.

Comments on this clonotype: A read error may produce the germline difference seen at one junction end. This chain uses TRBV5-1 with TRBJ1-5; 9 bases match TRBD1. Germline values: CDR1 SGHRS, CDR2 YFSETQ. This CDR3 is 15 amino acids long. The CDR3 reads CASSTGQGDNQPRHF. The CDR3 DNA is TGCGCCAGCAGCACGGGACAGGGCGACAATCAGCCCCGGCATTTT.

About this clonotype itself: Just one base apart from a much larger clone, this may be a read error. In DNA, the CDR3 is TGTGCCAGCAGCTTAGAACAGGGCATCGGGCAGTTCTTC. Its translation is CASSLEQGIGQFF. V usage is TRBV7-9 and J usage is TRBJ2-1, with TRBD1 as a possible D gene (6 bases). The CDR3 extends over 13 amino acids. Germline values: CDR1 SEHNR, CDR2 FQNEAQ (reference sequence). V dropped 1 base and J dropped 12 bases, with 13 bases sitting between them.

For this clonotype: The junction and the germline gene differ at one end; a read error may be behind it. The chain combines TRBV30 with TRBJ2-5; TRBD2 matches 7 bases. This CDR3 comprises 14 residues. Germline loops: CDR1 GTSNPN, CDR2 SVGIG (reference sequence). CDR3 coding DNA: TGTGCCTGGAGGGCCCGGGATGGGGGGGAGACCCACTACTTC. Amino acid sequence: CAWRARDGGETHYF.

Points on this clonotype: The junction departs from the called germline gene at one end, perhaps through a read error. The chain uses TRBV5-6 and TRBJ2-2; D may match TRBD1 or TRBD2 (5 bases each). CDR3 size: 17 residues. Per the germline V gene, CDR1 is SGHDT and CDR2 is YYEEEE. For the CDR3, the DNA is TGTGCCAGCAGTTTGGACCCGGGAAAGGGGAGAACCGGGGAGCTGTTTTTT. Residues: CASSLDPGKGRTGELFF.

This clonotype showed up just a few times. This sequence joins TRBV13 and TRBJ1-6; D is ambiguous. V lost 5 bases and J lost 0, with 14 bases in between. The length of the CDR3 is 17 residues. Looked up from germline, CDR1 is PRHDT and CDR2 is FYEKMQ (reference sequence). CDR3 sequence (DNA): TGTGCCAGCAGCCAAAACGACGGAAGCTCCTATAATTCACCCCTCCACTTT. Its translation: CASSQNDGSSYNSPLHF.

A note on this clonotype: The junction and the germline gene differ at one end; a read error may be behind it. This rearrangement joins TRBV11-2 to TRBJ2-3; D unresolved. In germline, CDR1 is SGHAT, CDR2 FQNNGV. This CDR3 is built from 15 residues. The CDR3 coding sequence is TGTACCAGCAGCTTAGGACCCCCAGAGGACCATACACAGTATTTT. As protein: CTSSLGPPEDHTQYF.